The clone carrying this T cell receptor beta chain was counted a few times. Its specificity is unknown. DNA at about 210 ng, tens of thousands of T cell genomes, went into sorted-subset replicate PCRs. TCRdb's copy holds only in-frame clones and misses some; the assay was immunoSEQ multiplex PCR. The table has about 79,000 clones, 50% to 70% seen once; the top ten hold roughly 56%. This entry comes from a study of shared clonotypes between healthy human individuals. General study findings and limits: Against clonotypes common to all four donors, non-shared ones had lower generation probabilities.

CDR3 size: 14 residues. The V gene lost 1 base and the J gene lost 2 bases, with 9 bases spanning the gap. CDR1 SGHAT and CDR2 FQDESV come from the germline V gene (reference sequence). The TCR sequence derives from a man aged 25 to 40 in good health. The rearrangement joins TRBV11-1 to TRBJ2-7; no definite D call. Material: memory CD8+ T cells sorted from blood. The subset denotes: CD45RO+ cells pooled with CCR7-negative TemRA cells. CDR3 sequence reads: CASSLGPPPYEQYF. CDR3 nucleotide sequence: TGTGCCAGCAGCTTAGGCCCGCCCCCCTACGAGCAGTACTTC.